Sequencing of this T cell receptor (beta chain) was carried out in a study of tumor-infiltrating lymphocytes in primary liver carcinoma. Study-wide context: The patients included men and women who were aged 30 to 69 years. Recorded tumor stage was T1-T3 N0M0, with diameters of about 4 to 10 cm.

About this clonotype itself: An end of the junction does not agree with germline; a read error may underlie this.

This CDR3 region has 14 residues. CDR1 is MDHEN and CDR2 is SYDVKM in the germline V gene. A primer in the constant region served to generate TCR beta cDNA from 450 to 600 ng of total RNA. Amplification in three nested multiplex PCR rounds with slightly modified ARM-PCR gave rise to TCR beta libraries. It was with TRBV1-TRBV30 forward primers and a C-beta reverse primer that the first two PCR rounds were run, at about 10 cycles each. TCRdb reanalysed the multiplex PCR reads using MiXCR and keeps one entry per CDR3 protein. The sample consists of approximately 37,000 distinct CDR3 sequences, more than 70% of them appearing once. Investigators took RNA and DNA out together from about 19-30 mg of unsorted bulk tissue. Through surgical resection, the patients' primary liver carcinoma was treated.

The V and J genes are TRBV28 and TRBJ1-5; 8 positions agree with TRBD1. Sequencing was carried out using tumor-adjacent normal liver tissue. The sequence was obtained from a man in his forties or fifties with primary liver carcinoma and hepatitis B virus infection. The CDR3 nucleotides read TGTGCCAGAAGTGTGACAGGGGCCACCCAGCCCCATCATTTT. Translated, it gives CARSVTGATQPHHF.